This T cell receptor (beta chain) appears in the sequencing data of a study of CD8+ T cells in alopecia areata. Whole-study findings and limits: Only one nonresponder was present, which leaves the link between baseline CD8+ expansion and response uncertain. The study found tofacitinib significantly decreased scalp clonality and expanded CD8+ clones among the top 100.

Stated treatment: oral pan-JAK inhibitor, 5-10 mg twice daily. Both CD4+ and CD8+ T cells were separated by sorting PBMCs. About this clone: Its antigen is unidentified.

RNA, once extracted, was reverse transcribed into cDNA for use as the sequencing template. Using immunoSEQ multiplex PCR, the repertoire was profiled, and TCRdb retains in-frame clones only, with some absent. The sample has fewer than 250,000 clones; 60% are singletons. Trimming pared 7 bases from V and 9 bases from J, leaving 18 bases between. The CDR3 loop spans 12 amino acids. Germline loops: CDR1 GTSNPN, CDR2 SVGIG (reference sequence). The rearrangement joins TRBV30 to TRBJ1-1, with no clear D. The input for sequencing was CD4+ T cells sorted from blood, taken at week 24, from a patient treated with tofacitinib. This receptor was obtained from a human donor with alopecia areata. This CDR3 reads CASTDGTVKAFF. Written as DNA, the CDR3 is TGTGCCTCAACGGACGGAACTGTGAAAGCTTTCTTT.